This paragraph reports one T cell receptor beta chain. Produced via immunoSEQ multiplex PCR; TCRdb's table is partial and in-frame only. The sample includes around 140,000 clones, around 81% of them seen just once. The source of the sample is a study of blood T cell repertoires in COVID-19. Looking at the study overall: The cDNA or gDNA used as material had been derived from T cells, B-cell-depleted T cells, or PBMCs.

The CDR3 loop spans 17 amino acids. Germline CDR1 and CDR2: SGHDN and FVKESK. Trimming removed 4 bases from V and 4 bases from J; junction bases left unmatched: 8. This TCR came from a human donor in a cohort sampled during active COVID-19. The J gene is TRBJ2-7, the V gene TRBV14, with 15 positions matching TRBD2. Sequencing was done on a sample of peripheral blood. The CDR3, as DNA: TGTGCCAGCAGCCCATCCGGGACTAGCGGGAGGCGGTACGAGCAGTACTTC. Encoded protein: CASSPSGTSGRRYEQYF.